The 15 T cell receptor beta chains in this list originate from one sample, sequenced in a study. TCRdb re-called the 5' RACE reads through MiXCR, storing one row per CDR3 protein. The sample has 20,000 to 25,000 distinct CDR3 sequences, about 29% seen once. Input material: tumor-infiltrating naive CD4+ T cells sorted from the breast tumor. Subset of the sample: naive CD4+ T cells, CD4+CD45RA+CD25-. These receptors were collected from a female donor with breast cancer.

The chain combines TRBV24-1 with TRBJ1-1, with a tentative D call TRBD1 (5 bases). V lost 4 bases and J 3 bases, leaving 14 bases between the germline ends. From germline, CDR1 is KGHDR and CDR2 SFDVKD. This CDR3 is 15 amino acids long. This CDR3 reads CATSDRGPGDTEAFF. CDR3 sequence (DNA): TGTGCCACCAGTGACCGGGGACCCGGGGACACTGAAGCTTTCTTT.

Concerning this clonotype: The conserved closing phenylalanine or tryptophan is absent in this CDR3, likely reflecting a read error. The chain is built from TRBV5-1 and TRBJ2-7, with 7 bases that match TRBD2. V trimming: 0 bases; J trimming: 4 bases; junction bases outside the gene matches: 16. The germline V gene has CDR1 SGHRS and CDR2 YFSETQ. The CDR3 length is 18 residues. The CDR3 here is CASSLAGRENYKGYEQYL. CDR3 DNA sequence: TGCGCCAGCAGCTTGGCTGGGCGGGAGAATTATAAGGGGTACGAGCAGTACTTA.

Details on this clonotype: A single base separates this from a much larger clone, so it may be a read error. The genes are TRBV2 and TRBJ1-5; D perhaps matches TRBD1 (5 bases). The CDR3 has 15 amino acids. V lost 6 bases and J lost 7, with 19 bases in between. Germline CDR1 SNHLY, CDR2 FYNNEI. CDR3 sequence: CASRARGTQTQPQHF. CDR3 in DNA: TGTGCCAGCAGGGCCCGGGGGACGCAAACCCAGCCCCAGCATTTT.

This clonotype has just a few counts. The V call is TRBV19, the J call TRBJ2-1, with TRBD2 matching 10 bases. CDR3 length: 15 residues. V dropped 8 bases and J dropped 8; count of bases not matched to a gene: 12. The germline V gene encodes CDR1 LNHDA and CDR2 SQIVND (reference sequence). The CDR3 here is CASGRLAGAQYEQFF. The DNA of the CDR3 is TGTGCCAGTGGGCGTCTAGCGGGAGCGCAATATGAGCAGTTCTTC.

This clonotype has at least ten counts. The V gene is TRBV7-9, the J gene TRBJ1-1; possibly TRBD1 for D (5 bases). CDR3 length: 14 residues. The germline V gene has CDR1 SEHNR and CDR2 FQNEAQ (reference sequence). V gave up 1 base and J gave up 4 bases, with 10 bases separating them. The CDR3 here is CASSLGGRGTEAFF. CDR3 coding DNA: TGTGCCAGCAGCTTAGGGGGCCGGGGCACTGAAGCTTTCTTT.

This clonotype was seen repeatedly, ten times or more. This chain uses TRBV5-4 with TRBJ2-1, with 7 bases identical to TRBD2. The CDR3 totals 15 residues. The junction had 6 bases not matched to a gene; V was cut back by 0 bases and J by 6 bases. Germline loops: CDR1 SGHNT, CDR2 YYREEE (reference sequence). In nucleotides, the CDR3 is TGTGCCAGCAGCTTGGCGGGCGGGAGACCCAATGAGCAGTTCTTC. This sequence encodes CASSLAGGRPNEQFF. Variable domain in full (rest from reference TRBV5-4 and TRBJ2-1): ETGVTQSPTHLIKTRGQQVTLRCSSQSGHNTVSWYQQALGQGPQFIFQYYREEENGRGNFPPRFSGLQFPNYSSELNVNALELDDSALYLCASSLAGGRPNEQFFGPGTRLTVL.

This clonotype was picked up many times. The CDR3 region is CASSYSHGNQETQYF. The DNA of the CDR3 is TGTGCCAGCAGTTACTCGCACGGGAACCAAGAGACCCAGTACTTC. The rearrangement links TRBV6-5 to TRBJ2-5; D perhaps matches TRBD2 (5 bases). The CDR3 covers 15 residues. In germline, CDR1 is MNHEY, CDR2 SVGAGI. V was pared by 0 bases and J by 0 bases, with 8 bases between.

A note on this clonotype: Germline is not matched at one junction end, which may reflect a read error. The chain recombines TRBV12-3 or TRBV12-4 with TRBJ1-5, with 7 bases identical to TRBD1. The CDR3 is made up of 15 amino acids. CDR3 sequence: CASSPGQPPNPPQHF. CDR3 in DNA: TGTGCCAGCAGCCCGGGACAGCCCCCCAATCCGCCCCAGCATTTT.

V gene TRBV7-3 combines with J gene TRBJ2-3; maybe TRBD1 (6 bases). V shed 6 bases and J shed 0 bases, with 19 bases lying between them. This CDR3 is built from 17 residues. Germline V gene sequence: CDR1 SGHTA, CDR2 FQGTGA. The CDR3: CASSTGLSPPSTDTQYF. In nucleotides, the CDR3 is TGTGCCAGCAGTACAGGGTTGTCTCCCCCTAGCACAGATACGCAGTATTTT.

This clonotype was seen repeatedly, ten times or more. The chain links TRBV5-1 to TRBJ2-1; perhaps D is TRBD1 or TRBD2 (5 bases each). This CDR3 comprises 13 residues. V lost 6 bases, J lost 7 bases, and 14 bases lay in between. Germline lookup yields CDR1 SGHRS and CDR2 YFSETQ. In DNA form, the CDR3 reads TGCGCCAGCATGAGGGCAGGGTGGAATGAGCAGTTCTTC. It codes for CASMRAGWNEQFF.

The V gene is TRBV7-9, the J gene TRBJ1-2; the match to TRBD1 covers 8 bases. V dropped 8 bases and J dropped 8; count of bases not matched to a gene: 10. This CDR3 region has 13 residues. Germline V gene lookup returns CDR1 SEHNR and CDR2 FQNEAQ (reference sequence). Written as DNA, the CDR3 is TGTGCCAGCGGTGGGCAGGGGGCCCGCGGCTACACCTTC. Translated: CASGGQGARGYTF. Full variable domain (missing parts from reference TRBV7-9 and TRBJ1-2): DTGVSQNPRHKITKRGQNVTFRCDPISEHNRLYWYRQTLGQGPEFLTYFQNEAQLEKSRLLSDRFSAERPKGSFSTLEIQRTEQGDSAMYLCASGGQGARGYTFGSGTRLTVV.

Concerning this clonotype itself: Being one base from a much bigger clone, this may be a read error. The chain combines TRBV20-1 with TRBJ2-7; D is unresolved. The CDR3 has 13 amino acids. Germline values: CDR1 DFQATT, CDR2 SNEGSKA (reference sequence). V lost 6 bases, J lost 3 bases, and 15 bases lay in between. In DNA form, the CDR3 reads TGCAGTGCAGAGGCACAGCGTAACTACGAGCAGTACTTC. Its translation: CSAEAQRNYEQYF.

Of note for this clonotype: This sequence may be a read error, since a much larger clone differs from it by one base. The CDR3 nucleotides read TGCGGCGGCAGCGGAACTTTTCACAATGAGCAGTTCTTC. Protein product: CGGSGTFHNEQFF. The chain links TRBV20-1 to TRBJ2-1; a weak D match, TRBD2 (5 bases). Germline values: CDR1 DFQATT, CDR2 SNEGSKA (reference sequence). The CDR3 loop spans 13 amino acids.

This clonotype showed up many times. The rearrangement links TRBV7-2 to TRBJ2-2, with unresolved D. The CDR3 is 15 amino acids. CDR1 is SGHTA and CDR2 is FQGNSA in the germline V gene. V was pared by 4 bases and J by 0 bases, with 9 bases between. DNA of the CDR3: TGTGCCAGCAGCTCCAGGACGGCGAACACCGGGGAGCTGTTTTTT. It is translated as CASSSRTANTGELFF.

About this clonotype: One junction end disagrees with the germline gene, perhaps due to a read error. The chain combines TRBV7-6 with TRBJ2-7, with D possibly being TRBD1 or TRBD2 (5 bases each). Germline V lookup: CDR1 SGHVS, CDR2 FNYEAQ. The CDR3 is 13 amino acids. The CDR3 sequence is CACSSFEGSEQYF. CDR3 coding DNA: TGTGCCTGCAGCTCGTTTGAGGGGAGCGAGCAGTACTTC.